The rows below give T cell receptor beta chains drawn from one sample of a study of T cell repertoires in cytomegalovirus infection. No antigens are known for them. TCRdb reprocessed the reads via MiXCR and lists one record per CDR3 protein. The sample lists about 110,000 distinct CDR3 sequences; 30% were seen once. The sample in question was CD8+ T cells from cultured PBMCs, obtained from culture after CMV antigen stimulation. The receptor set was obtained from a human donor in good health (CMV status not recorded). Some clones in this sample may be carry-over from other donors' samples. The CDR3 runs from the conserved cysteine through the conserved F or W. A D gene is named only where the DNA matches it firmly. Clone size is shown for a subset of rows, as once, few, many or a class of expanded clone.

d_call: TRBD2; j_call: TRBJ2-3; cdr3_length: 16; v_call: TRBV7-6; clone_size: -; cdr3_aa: CASSLVLAASTDTQYF; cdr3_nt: TGTGCCAGCAGCTTAGTTCTAGCGGCTAGCACAGATACGCAGTATTTT
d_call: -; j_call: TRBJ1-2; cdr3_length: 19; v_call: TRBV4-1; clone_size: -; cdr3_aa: CASSQERIVRDTINYGYTF; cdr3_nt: TGCGCCAGCAGCCAAGAGAGGATAGTGCGGGACACGATAAACTATGGCTACACCTTC
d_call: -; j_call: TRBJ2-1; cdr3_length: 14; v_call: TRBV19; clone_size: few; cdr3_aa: CASSIIGRVNEQFF; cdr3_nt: TGTGCCAGTAGTATAATCGGCAGGGTGAATGAGCAGTTCTTC
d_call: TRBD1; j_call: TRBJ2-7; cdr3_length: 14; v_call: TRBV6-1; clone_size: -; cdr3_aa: CASSAATGAYEQYF; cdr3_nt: TGTGCCAGCAGTGCCGCGACAGGGGCCTACGAGCAGTACTTC
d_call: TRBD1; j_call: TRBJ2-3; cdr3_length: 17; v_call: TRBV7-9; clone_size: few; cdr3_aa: CASSHQVGGVGTDTQYF; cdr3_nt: TGTGCCAGCAGCCACCAAGTAGGGGGCGTCGGCACAGATACGCAGTATTTT
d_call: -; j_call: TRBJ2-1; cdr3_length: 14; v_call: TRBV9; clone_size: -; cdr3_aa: CASSAPGPPIEQFF; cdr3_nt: TGTGCCAGCAGCGCGCCGGGACCTCCGATAGAGCAGTTCTTC
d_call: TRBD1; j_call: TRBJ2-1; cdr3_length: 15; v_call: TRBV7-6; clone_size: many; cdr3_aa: CASSARQGASNEQFF; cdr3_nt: TGTGCCAGCAGCGCCCGACAGGGGGCTAGCAATGAGCAGTTCTTC
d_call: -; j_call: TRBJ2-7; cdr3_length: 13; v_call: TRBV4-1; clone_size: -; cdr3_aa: CASSPPRGDEQYF; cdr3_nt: TGCGCCAGCAGCCCGCCGAGGGGCGACGAGCAGTACTTC
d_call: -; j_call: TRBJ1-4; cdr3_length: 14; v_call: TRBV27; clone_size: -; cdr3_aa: CASSLIGGDEKLFF; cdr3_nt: TGTGCCAGCAGTTTAATTGGGGGCGATGAAAAACTGTTTTTT
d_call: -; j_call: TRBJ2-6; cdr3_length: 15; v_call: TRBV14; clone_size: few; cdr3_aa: CASSQGVSGANVLTF; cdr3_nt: TGTGCCAGCAGCCAAGGAGTATCCGGGGCCAACGTCCTGACTTTC
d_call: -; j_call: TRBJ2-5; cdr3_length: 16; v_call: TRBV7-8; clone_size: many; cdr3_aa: CASSLVGRTTQETQYF; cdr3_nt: TGTGCCAGCAGCTTAGTTGGTCGAACAACGCAAGAGACCCAGTACTTC
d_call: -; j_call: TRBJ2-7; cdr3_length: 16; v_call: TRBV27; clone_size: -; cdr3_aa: CASSPLIGAGSYEQYF; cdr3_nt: TGTGCCAGCAGTCCCCTGATTGGGGCCGGCTCCTACGAGCAGTACTTC
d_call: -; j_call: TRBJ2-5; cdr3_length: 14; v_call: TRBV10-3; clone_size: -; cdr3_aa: CAIKEGGSQETQYF; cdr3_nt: TGTGCCATCAAGGAGGGGGGTTCGCAAGAGACCCAGTACTTC
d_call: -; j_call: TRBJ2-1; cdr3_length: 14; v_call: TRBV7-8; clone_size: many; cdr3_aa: CASSQLYSDNEQFF; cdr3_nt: TGTGCCAGCAGCCAACTCTACAGTGACAATGAGCAGTTCTTC
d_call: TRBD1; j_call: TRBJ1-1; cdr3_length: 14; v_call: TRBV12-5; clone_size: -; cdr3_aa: CASGLGGADTEAFF; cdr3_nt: TGTGCTAGTGGTTTAGGGGGCGCGGACACTGAAGCTTTCTTT
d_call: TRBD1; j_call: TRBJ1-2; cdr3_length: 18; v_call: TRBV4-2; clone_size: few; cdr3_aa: CASSQDQGTGRDNYGYTF; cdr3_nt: TGTGCCAGCAGCCAAGATCAGGGGACAGGGCGAGATAACTATGGCTACACCTTC
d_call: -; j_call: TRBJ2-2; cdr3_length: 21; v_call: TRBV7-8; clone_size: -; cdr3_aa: CASSLVHRARGQGGDSGELFF; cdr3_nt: TGTGCCAGCAGCTTAGTTCACAGGGCACGTGGACAGGGAGGGGACAGCGGGGAGCTGTTTTTT
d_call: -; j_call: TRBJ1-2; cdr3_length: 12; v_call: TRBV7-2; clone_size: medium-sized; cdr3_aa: CASSPRTASYTF; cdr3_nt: TGTGCCAGCAGCCCCCGGACAGCGAGCTACACCTTC
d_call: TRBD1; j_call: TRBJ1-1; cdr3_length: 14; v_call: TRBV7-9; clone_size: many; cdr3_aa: CASRGTGKGTEAFF; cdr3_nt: TGTGCCAGCAGGGGGACAGGGAAAGGCACTGAAGCTTTCTTT
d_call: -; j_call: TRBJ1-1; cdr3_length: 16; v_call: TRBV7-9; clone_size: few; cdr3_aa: CASSLDLGVYWAEAFF; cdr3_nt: TGTGCCAGCAGCTTAGATCTGGGGGTCTATTGGGCTGAAGCTTTCTTT
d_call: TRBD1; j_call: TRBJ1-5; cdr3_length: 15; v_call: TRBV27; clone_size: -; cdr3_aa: CASSLGQGGNQPQHF; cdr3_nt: TGTGCCAGCAGCTTGGGACAGGGGGGAAATCAGCCCCAGCATTTT
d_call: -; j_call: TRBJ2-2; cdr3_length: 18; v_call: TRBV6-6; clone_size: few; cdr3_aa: CASSYFPERPMNTGELFF; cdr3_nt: TGTGCCAGCAGTTACTTCCCGGAGCGCCCTATGAACACCGGGGAGCTGTTTTTT
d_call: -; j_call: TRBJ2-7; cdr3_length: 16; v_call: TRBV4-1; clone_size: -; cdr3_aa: CASSQDRDSGFYEQYF; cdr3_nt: TGCGCCAGCAGCCAAGATCGCGATTCGGGTTTCTACGAGCAGTACTTC